These 24 T cell receptor beta chains were all obtained from the same sample, sequenced in a study of cytomegalovirus exposure and HLA in healthy donors. Primers: 60 Vbeta forward and 13 Jbeta reverse. The method was immunoSEQ multiplex PCR; TCRdb's version includes in-frame clones alone and lacks a portion of them. The sample has some 150,000 clones, approximately 80% seen once. The source material was PBMCs. The receptors shown here come from a man in his thirties or forties in good health and CMV-seropositive.

The CDR3 sequence: CASSSHGVFYEQYF. DNA of the CDR3: TGTGCCAGCAGTTCCCACGGGGTGTTCTACGAGCAGTACTTC. V gene TRBV7-9 combines with J gene TRBJ2-7; D is possibly TRBD2 (5 bases). Deletions cut 6 bases from V and 3 bases from J, with 15 bases between. CDR1 and CDR2 from the germline V gene are SEHNR and FQNEAQ (reference sequence). The CDR3 is made up of 14 amino acids.

The V and J genes are TRBV18 and TRBJ1-3, with D possibly TRBD1 on 6 matching bases. Germline V gene data show CDR1 as KGHSH and CDR2 as LQKENI. Trimming took off 2 bases at V and 0 bases at J, with 8 bases between the two ends. This CDR3 contains 15 residues. DNA for the CDR3: TGTGCCAGCTCACCAGGGACAACCTCTGGAAACACCATATATTTT. Translating gives CASSPGTTSGNTIYF.

CDR3 loop: CASSDWGGQPQHF. The CDR3, as DNA: TGCGCCAGCAGTGATTGGGGCGGACAGCCCCAGCATTTT. The V call is TRBV10-1, the J call TRBJ1-5, with TRBD1 as a possible D gene (5 bases). The CDR3 spans 13 residues. The germline CDR1 and CDR2 sequences are WNHNN and SYGVQD (reference sequence). V lost 3 bases and J 7 bases, leaving 10 bases between the germline ends.

This clone has a single count. The CDR3 sequence: CASSESPGGTTGELFF. The CDR3 coding sequence is TGCGCCAGCAGTGAGTCCCCAGGGGGAACCACCGGGGAGCTGTTTTTT. This chain joins TRBV10-1 and TRBJ2-2, with 7 bases that match TRBD1. Losses at the gene ends were 0 bases for V and 4 bases for J; bases not matched to a gene: 5. CDR3 length: 16 amino acids. The germline V gene has CDR1 WNHNN and CDR2 SYGVQD (reference sequence).

This chain uses TRBV13 with TRBJ1-1, with 11 nucleotides matching TRBD1. Losses at the gene ends were 2 bases for V and 6 bases for J; bases not matched to a gene: 5. Germline CDR1 reads PRHDT; CDR2 reads FYEKMQ (reference sequence). The CDR3 runs to 15 residues. The CDR3 DNA follows: TGTGCCAGCAGCTTATTTGGACAGGGGGCCTCTGAAGCTTTCTTT. This translates into CASSLFGQGASEAFF.

The rearrangement links TRBV18 to TRBJ1-5; D gene unclear. The germline CDR1 and CDR2 sequences are KGHSH and LQKENI. Trimming shortened V by 4 bases and J by 5 bases, and 9 bases separated the two germline ends. The CDR3 consists of 13 residues. This chain's CDR3 is CASSLSEDQPQHF. CDR3 nucleotide sequence: TGTGCCAGCTCACTTTCTGAGGATCAGCCCCAGCATTTT.

V and J are TRBV6-5 and TRBJ2-5, with D possibly TRBD2 on 6 matching bases. The length of the CDR3 is 15 residues. In germline, CDR1 is MNHEY, CDR2 SVGAGI. With 0 bases removed from V and 0 bases from J, the gap between germline ends came to 8 bases. The CDR3 is CASSYSLANQETQYF. DNA of the CDR3: TGTGCCAGCAGTTACTCACTAGCTAACCAAGAGACCCAGTACTTC.

The chain has TRBV5-1 and TRBJ2-1; 10 nucleotides match TRBD2. Germline values: CDR1 SGHRS, CDR2 YFSETQ. CDR3 size: 13 residues. Trimming at V came to 6 bases and at J to 14 bases, leaving 11 bases not matched to a gene. Here the CDR3 reads CASKSTSGVPEFF. The CDR3 DNA reads as TGCGCCAGCAAAAGTACTAGCGGGGTCCCTGAGTTCTTC.

This chain uses TRBV14 with TRBJ2-7; 8 bases line up with TRBD1. Germline loops: CDR1 SGHDN, CDR2 FVKESK. The V segment lost 4 bases and the J segment 2 bases; nucleotides outside the gene matches: 4. The CDR3 runs to 14 residues. CDR3 sequence reads: CASSRGQGPYEQYF. CDR3 DNA sequence: TGTGCCAGCAGCCGCGGACAGGGTCCCTACGAGCAGTACTTC.

This clone is a singleton in its sample. V and J are TRBV10-1 and TRBJ1-3; D gene uncertain. The V and J ends lost 5 bases and 4 bases respectively, with 6 bases between them. The CDR3 runs to 12 residues. Germline V lookup: CDR1 WNHNN, CDR2 SYGVQD (reference sequence). DNA for the CDR3: TGCGCCAGCAGTCCCCCAGGAAACACCATATATTTT. Protein sequence: CASSPPGNTIYF.

This clone occurred a few times. Germline and junction disagree at one end, which may indicate a read error. The V and J genes are TRBV18 and TRBJ2-7; 7 bases line up with TRBD1. The CDR3 is made up of 14 amino acids. CDR1 KGHSH and CDR2 LQKENI come from the germline V gene. This CDR3 is CASSPRQGTREQYF. The DNA of the CDR3 is TGTGCCAGCTCGCCACGACAGGGAACGCGGGAGCAGTACTTC.

J is TRBJ1-1 and V is TRBV27; tentative D call: TRBD1 (5 bases). CDR1 and CDR2 from the germline V gene are MNHEY and SMNVEV (reference sequence). V was shortened by 2 bases and J by 7 bases, with 11 bases between the two germline ends. CDR3 length equals 13 residues. The CDR3 DNA reads TGTGCCAGCAGTTTAGTCAGGGCCGGTGAAGCTTTCTTT. Amino acids: CASSLVRAGEAFF.

The chain employs TRBV19 and TRBJ2-7; weak D call: TRBD1 (6 bases). The V end was cut by 6 bases, the J end by 2 bases, with 17 bases between. Germline CDR1 is LNHDA and CDR2 is SQIVND (reference sequence). The CDR3 covers 15 residues. CDR3 in amino acids: CASRPRDMGTYEQYF. CDR3 DNA: TGTGCCAGTAGACCCCGGGACATGGGGACCTACGAGCAGTACTTC. The variable domain in full, completed from reference TRBV19 and TRBJ2-7, reads DGGITQSPKYLFRKEGQNVTLSCEQNLNHDAMYWYRQDPGQGLRLIYYSQIVNDFQKGDIAEGYSVSREKKESFPLTVTSAQKNPTAFYLCASRPRDMGTYEQYFGPGTRLTVT.

J is TRBJ2-1 and V is TRBV18; 9 nucleotides agree with TRBD1. The trim removed 3 bases at V and 8 bases at J, leaving 8 bases unmatched. From germline, CDR1 is KGHSH and CDR2 LQKENI. The CDR3 runs 15 residues. In DNA form, the CDR3 reads TGTGCCAGCTCACCCAACAGGGGGCGCGTCGATGAGCAGTTCTTC. It is translated as CASSPNRGRVDEQFF.

A single count supports this clone. The rearrangement links TRBV11-2 to TRBJ2-7; 8 nucleotides match TRBD2. V lost 0 bases, J lost 4 bases, and 11 bases stayed unmatched. There are 17 residues in the CDR3. Germline V gene sequence: CDR1 SGHAT, CDR2 FQNNGV. The CDR3 DNA sequence: TGTGCCAGCAGCTTAGAACAGCCGGGGAGCGGGAGTTACGAGCAGTACTTC. Protein: CASSLEQPGSGSYEQYF. Drawing the rest from reference TRBV11-2 and TRBJ2-7, the complete variable domain is EAGVAQSPRYKIIEKRQSVAFWCNPISGHATLYWYQQILGQGPKLLIQFQNNGVVDDSQLPKDRFSAERLKGVDSTLKIQPAKLEDSAVYLCASSLEQPGSGSYEQYFGPGTRLTVT.

The V gene is TRBV5-1, the J gene TRBJ1-6; 7 nucleotides line up with TRBD1. V lost 3 bases to trimming and J lost 10 bases; unmatched junction nucleotides: 10. The CDR3 length is 15 residues. Germline lookup yields CDR1 SGHRS and CDR2 YFSETQ. In DNA form, the CDR3 reads TGCGCCAGCAGCTGGGGAAGACAGGGTACGTCACCCCTCCACTTT. It specifies CASSWGRQGTSPLHF.

V gene TRBV6-1 combines with J gene TRBJ2-1; 11 bases map to TRBD2. The CDR3 totals 15 residues. J was trimmed by 9 bases and V by 6 bases; bases with no gene match: 10. Germline CDR1 reads MNHNS; CDR2 reads SASEGT. The chain's CDR3 is CASRIAGGPEGEQFF. In DNA form, the CDR3 reads TGTGCCAGCAGAATAGCGGGAGGGCCCGAGGGTGAGCAGTTCTTC.

The V gene is TRBV28, the J gene TRBJ1-2; D not certain. This CDR3 is built from 13 residues. The V end lost 5 bases, the J end lost 10 bases, and 17 bases lay between the germline ends. The V gene's germline CDR1 is MDHEN and CDR2 SYDVKM. The CDR3 reads CASSVPTWAFYTF. The CDR3 DNA is TGTGCCAGCAGTGTCCCTACCTGGGCGTTCTACACCTTC.

Only one count was recorded for this clone. The rearrangement links TRBV4-1 to TRBJ1-1, with 10 bases matching TRBD1. The CDR3 runs to 13 residues. V lost 3 bases and J lost 11; bases outside the gene matches: 6. Germline loops: CDR1 MGHRA, CDR2 YSYEKL. The CDR3 coding sequence is TGCGCCAGCAGCCAGGGACAGGGGACGGTGGCTTTCTTT. Amino acid sequence: CASSQGQGTVAFF.

This chain connects TRBV18 to TRBJ2-7, with D possibly being TRBD2 (5 bases). The CDR3 consists of 14 residues. Germline assignment: CDR1 KGHSH and CDR2 LQKENI. V was trimmed by 3 bases and J by 2 bases, leaving 11 bases between them. The CDR3 here is CASSPRGDAYEQYF. Written as DNA, the CDR3 is TGTGCCAGCTCACCCCGGGGTGACGCCTACGAGCAGTACTTC. The variable domain in full, with the rest retrieved from reference TRBV18 and TRBJ2-7, is NAGVMQNPRHLVRRRGQEARLRCSPMKGHSHVYWYRQLPEEGLKFMVYLQKENIIDESGMPKERFSAEFPKEGPSILRIQQVVRGDSAAYFCASSPRGDAYEQYFGPGTRLTVT.

This clone has just a few counts. This sequence joins TRBV25-1 and TRBJ1-5, with D possibly TRBD1 on 5 matching bases. Trimming removed 3 bases at V and 0 bases at J, with 9 bases between. There are 15 residues in the CDR3. CDR1 MGHDK and CDR2 SYGVNS come from the germline V gene. The CDR3 bases are TGTGCCAGCAGTGAGGGGGGGTATAGCAATCAGCCCCAGCATTTT. It encodes CASSEGGYSNQPQHF.

This chain connects TRBV30 to TRBJ1-1; D not certain. With 5 bases removed from V and 1 base from J, the gap between germline ends came to 11 bases. CDR3 size: 13 residues. Germline V CDR1 and CDR2: GTSNPN, SVGIG (reference sequence). The DNA of the CDR3 is TGTGCCTGGGAACCAGGAGGGAACACTGAAGCTTTCTTT. This translates into CAWEPGGNTEAFF. Filled out from reference TRBV30 and TRBJ1-1, the complete variable domain reads SQTIHQWPATLVQPVGSPLSLECTVEGTSNPNLYWYRQAAGRGLQLLFYSVGIGQISSEVPQNLSASRPQDRQFILSSKKLLLSDSGFYLCAWEPGGNTEAFFGQGTRLTVV.

V and J are TRBV29-1 and TRBJ2-3; D gene ambiguous. Germline V gene lookup returns CDR1 SQVTM and CDR2 ANQGSEA. The length of the CDR3 is 11 residues. Trimming stripped 5 bases from V and 5 bases from J, with 8 bases between. DNA for the CDR3: TGCAGCGTTCCATCGGTAGATACGCAGTATTTT. Translating gives CSVPSVDTQYF.

A few counts support this clone. The rearrangement uses TRBV25-1 and TRBJ2-1; 10 bases match TRBD2. There are 15 residues in the CDR3. Trimming at V came to 2 bases and at J to 2 bases, leaving 0 bases not matched to a gene. Germline values: CDR1 MGHDK, CDR2 SYGVNS. The CDR3 sequence is CASSELAGAYNEQFF. DNA for the CDR3: TGTGCCAGCAGTGAACTAGCGGGAGCCTACAATGAGCAGTTCTTC.